Reported below is one T cell receptor (beta chain). Its antigen is unknown. Base qualities were left out, and no much larger clone turns up one base away. This sample was taken from a study of Ad26.COV2.S vaccination and SARS-CoV-2 variants (dated by TCRdb to the early 2020s). With regard to the full study: Vaccine-arm donors were drawn from COV1001, a multicentre, randomized, double-blind, placebo-controlled phase I-IIa trial of Ad26.COV2.S in healthy adults. Sequencing of the TCRbeta repertoire served to evaluate the specificity and breadth of SARS-CoV-2-reactive T cell receptors following Ad26.COV2.S vaccination. Participants in the trial were split at random into five groups of five each, receiving low-dose or high-dose Ad26.COV2.S once or twice, or else placebo on both occasions. A total of 32 samples were included in the TCR-sequenced set, comprising 19 Ad26.COV2.S vaccine recipients, 5 placebo recipients and 8 SARS-CoV-2 convalescent individuals. Ad26.COV2.S was administered intramuscularly at 5 x 10^10 or 1 x 10^11 viral particles, either as a single shot or as two shots given 56 days apart. Investigators remained blinded to trial group allocation during experiments and outcome assessment.

Broad study findings and their caveats: After vaccination, spike-specific CD8+ and CD4+ T cell responses were reported to show substantial breadth. It was noted by the authors that total T cell responses may have been underestimated by the TCR breadth and depth analyses. Spike-specific TCR breadth was higher in Ad26.COV2.S recipients than in placebo recipients (P = 0.0014). The study lacked the statistical power to compare responses across vaccine doses or regimens. Comparable non-spike TCR breadth was observed between vaccine and placebo recipients, consistent with only spike being contained in the vaccine.

Explained via the paper, the treatment or condition label denotes: about 20 received Ad26.COV2.S at low or high dose, single or two shots; five or six received placebo; per-sample allocation not given. Repertoires of vaccine and placebo recipients were sequenced from samples taken on day 63 after the first injection. Between 29 July and 7 August 2020, Cohort 1b enrolled around 24 adults aged 18-55 years at one site in Boston, USA. As a vaccine, Ad26.COV2.S was a replication-incompetent adenovirus type 26 vector that expressed a prefusion-stabilized SARS-CoV-2 spike protein derived from the original Wuhan strain. The immunoSEQ Assay was the method used to sequence TCRbeta CDR3 regions. After extraction, genomic DNA underwent amplification by bias-controlled multiplex PCR, followed by high-throughput sequencing. As for how the authors treated the data: To quantify the absolute abundance of each unique TCRbeta CDR3 region, sequences were collapsed and filtered. T cell fraction was estimated by normalizing TCRbeta template counts to usable DNA, which was measured by amplifying reference genes present in all nucleated cells. Repertoire TCRs were annotated as SARS-CoV-2-specific when V gene, CDR3 amino acid sequence and J gene were exactly matched to a known reactive TCR set. MIRA supplied the reference SARS-CoV-2 TCR set, which was filtered for enrichment in COVID-19-positive ImmuneCODE repertoires so that public or cross-reactive TCRs were removed. Using the MIRA antigens, annotated TCRs were further analysed by specific ORF or by position within an ORF. Depth was the summed frequency of annotated unique rearrangements, while breadth was defined as annotated unique rearrangements over total unique productive rearrangements. Two-sided Wilcoxon rank-sum tests were used to compare TCR breadth between groups. This is the immuneACCESS table as TCRdb keeps it, with only in-frame sequences that have V and J called. A part of the clones is gone; compared with another copy, unresolved V genes explain less than half, and the rest is unexplained. V and J calls and clone size follow that table, whereas D and trimming were derived from the DNA. The sample table shows about 680,000 clones, and approximately 88% are seen once. The ten most abundant clones make up approximately 1.5% of the sample.

CDR1 and CDR2, per the germline V gene, are SGHDN and FVKESK. The CDR3 runs 14 residues from the cysteine to the phenylalanine. Only CDR3 DNA is held: 42 bases, read in frame from base 1. V and J are truncated by 3 bases and 0 bases respectively, leaving an intervening sequence of 8 bases. This receptor chain uses TRBV14 and TRBJ1-2, with a tentative D gene TRBD1 over 5 matching bases. The receptor was derived from a person between 18 and 65 years old who received the Ad26.COV2.S COVID-19 vaccine or a placebo. The sequencing here drew on peripheral blood, taken in a trial of Ad26.COV2.S vaccine versus placebo. The bases read TGTGCCAGCAGCCAGTCGACAGCTAACTATGGCTACACCTTC. This gives the protein CASSQSTANYGYTF.